Below are 29 T cell receptor beta chains sequenced from a single sample in a study of blood T cell repertoires in COVID-19. The data were produced by immunoSEQ multiplex PCR, yet TCRdb's version contains in-frame clones alone and is incomplete. The table has about 22,000 clones, about 89% seen once. Sequences were obtained from peripheral blood. The receptors shown here come from a man in his 70s with COVID-19, enrolled during active disease.

J is TRBJ1-6 and V is TRBV5-4; 9 positions match TRBD1. This CDR3 spans 15 amino acids. The V gene end was trimmed by 1 base and the J gene end by 9 bases; junction bases not matched to a gene: 5. Germline CDR1 and CDR2: SGHNT and YYREEE (reference sequence). The DNA of the CDR3 is TGTGCCAGCAGCTTGAGGGACAGGGATTCTTCACCCCTCCACTTT. It specifies CASSLRDRDSSPLHF.

V is TRBV18 and J is TRBJ2-2; 8 bases align to TRBD1. From germline, CDR1 is KGHSH and CDR2 LQKENI. The CDR3 is 15 amino acids. After removal of 2 bases from V and 3 bases from J, the junction contained 2 bases not matched to a gene. The CDR3 protein is CASSPTQGDTGELFF. In DNA form, the CDR3 reads TGTGCCAGCTCACCAACACAGGGGGACACCGGGGAGCTGTTTTTT.

This chain joins TRBV19 and TRBJ1-2, with TRBD1 as a possible D gene (5 bases). V lost 8 bases and J 4 bases, leaving 20 bases between the germline ends. Germline CDR1 LNHDA, CDR2 SQIVND (reference sequence). The CDR3 has 15 amino acids. CDR3 in amino acids: CASSYPTGLGYGYTF. In nucleotides, the CDR3 is TGTGCCAGTTCTTATCCTACGGGACTGGGCTATGGCTACACCTTC. Supplemented by reference TRBV19 and TRBJ1-2, the full variable domain reads DGGITQSPKYLFRKEGQNVTLSCEQNLNHDAMYWYRQDPGQGLRLIYYSQIVNDFQKGDIAEGYSVSREKKESFPLTVTSAQKNPTAFYLCASSYPTGLGYGYTFGSGTRLTVV.

The chain uses TRBV6-5 and TRBJ2-7; possibly TRBD1 for D (6 bases). CDR1 is MNHEY and CDR2 is SVGAGI in the germline V gene. The CDR3 runs to 15 residues. V lost 1 base to trimming and J lost 2 bases, with 12 bases between them. The CDR3: CASSYLGEGAYEQYF. The CDR3 DNA follows: TGTGCCAGCAGTTACTTGGGCGAGGGGGCCTACGAGCAGTACTTC.

About this clone: Compared with germline, one end of the junction differs, possibly owing to a read error. The rearrangement joins TRBV23-1 to TRBJ1-4; no reliable D call. TRBV23-1 is an ORF for which the function is uncertain. The CDR3 is 14 amino acids. Here the CDR3 DNA reads TGCGCCAGCAGTCACAGGATTTTGAATGAAAAGCTGTTTTTT. It specifies CASSHRILNEKLFF.

The chain carries TRBV6-5 and TRBJ1-1, with 8 positions matching TRBD1. After removal of 6 bases from V and 1 base from J, the junction contained 4 bases not matched to a gene. From germline, CDR1 is MNHEY and CDR2 SVGAGI. The CDR3 loop spans 14 amino acids. The CDR3, as DNA: TGTGCCAGCAGGGGGGACAGGAAGAACACTGAAGCTTTCTTT. It specifies CASRGDRKNTEAFF.

The table lists this clone with a count of one. J is TRBJ2-1 and V is TRBV7-9; no firm D call. This CDR3 comprises 11 residues. Deletions cut 3 bases from V and 9 bases from J, with 6 bases between. CDR1 and CDR2 from the germline V gene are SEHNR and FQNEAQ (reference sequence). The CDR3 is CASSLESEQFF. CDR3 DNA sequence: TGTGCCAGCAGCTTGGAGAGTGAGCAGTTCTTC.

This chain links TRBV2 with TRBJ1-1; a weak D match, TRBD1 (6 bases). V dropped 5 bases and J dropped 5 bases, with 15 bases sitting between them. The CDR3 sequence is 14 residues long. Germline assignment: CDR1 SNHLY and CDR2 FYNNEI. CDR3 residues: CASSFHRGGTEAFF. CDR3 in DNA: TGTGCCAGCAGTTTCCATAGGGGGGGGACTGAAGCTTTCTTT.

The gene calls are TRBV20-1 and TRBJ2-7; D ambiguous. Germline V CDR1 and CDR2: DFQATT, SNEGSKA (reference sequence). V shed 3 bases and J shed 4 bases, with 7 bases lying between them. The CDR3 consists of 11 residues. CDR3 protein: CSARGSYEQYF. The CDR3 DNA sequence: TGCAGTGCTAGGGGCTCGTACGAGCAGTACTTC.

For the CDR3, the DNA is TGTGCCAGCAGTACCTCGGGGGGCTGGGGCACCGGGGAGCTGTTTTTT. Translation gives CASSTSGGWGTGELFF. The chain carries TRBV6-6 and TRBJ2-2, with D possibly being TRBD2 (7 bases). The CDR3 contains 16 residues. The germline V and J ends were trimmed by 5 bases and 4 bases, with 17 bases remaining between them. The germline V gene encodes CDR1 MNHNY and CDR2 SVGAGI (reference sequence).

The gene calls are TRBV5-6 and TRBJ1-1; 7 nucleotides match TRBD1. The junction had 8 bases not matched to a gene; V was cut back by 9 bases and J by 0 bases. CDR3 length: 14 amino acids. Germline-derived CDR1 and CDR2 are SGHDT and YYEEEE. The CDR3 DNA reads TGTGCCATAGGGGCAGGGGGAGTGAACACTGAAGCTTTCTTT. It codes for CAIGAGGVNTEAFF.

This clone was seen only once. The CDR3 DNA reads as TGTGCCAGCAGCCAAGCCCAGGGAATTGAAAAACTGTTTTTT. Translating it yields CASSQAQGIEKLFF. This chain uses TRBV3-1 (or the pseudogene TRBV3-2) with TRBJ1-4, with D possibly TRBD1 on 5 matching bases. The ends were cut back, 1 base at V and 7 bases at J, with 10 bases in the middle. The CDR3 totals 14 residues. The germline V gene encodes CDR1 LGHDT and CDR2 YNNKEL (reference sequence).

The chain links TRBV5-4 to TRBJ1-1; maybe TRBD1 (5 bases). CDR1 is SGHNT, CDR2 YYREEE, per germline (reference sequence). The CDR3 is made up of 13 amino acids. V was trimmed by 0 bases and J by 5 bases, leaving 8 bases between them. The CDR3 here is CASSLGGVTEAFF. The CDR3 DNA reads as TGTGCCAGCAGCTTGGGGGGGGTGACTGAAGCTTTCTTT.

The chain uses TRBV4-1 and TRBJ1-5, with D perhaps TRBD1 (5 bases). The CDR3 runs to 13 residues. Germline values: CDR1 MGHRA, CDR2 YSYEKL. Trimming removed 0 bases at V and 7 bases at J, with 7 bases between. The CDR3 is CASSQEWGQPQHF. CDR3 nucleotide sequence: TGCGCCAGCAGCCAAGAGTGGGGCCAGCCCCAGCATTTT.

The CDR3 sequence: CASSFTKNTEAFF. CDR3 DNA: TGTGCCAGCAGTTTCACAAAGAACACTGAAGCTTTCTTT. The chain has TRBV27 and TRBJ1-1; D remains unclear. From germline, CDR1 is MNHEY and CDR2 SMNVEV (reference sequence). The CDR3 totals 13 residues. Trimming cost V 3 bases and J 1 base, with 6 bases left between them.

This clone showed up just once. The J gene is TRBJ2-3, the V gene TRBV5-1; 9 bases are a match to TRBD1. The CDR3 has 14 amino acids. J lost 3 bases, V lost 3 bases, and 2 bases had no gene match. Germline V gene data show CDR1 as SGHRS and CDR2 as YFSETQ. The CDR3 is CASSSGQGTDTQYF. The CDR3 DNA reads TGCGCCAGCAGCTCCGGACAGGGGACAGATACGCAGTATTTT.

The chain employs TRBV5-1 and TRBJ1-3; D remains ambiguous. The germline V gene encodes CDR1 SGHRS and CDR2 YFSETQ. V dropped 5 bases and J dropped 2 bases, with 14 bases sitting between them. The CDR3 covers 15 residues. CDR3 amino acids: CASRYLPQAGNTIYF. As DNA, the CDR3 is TGCGCCAGCAGGTATTTACCCCAGGCTGGAAACACCATATATTTT.

The chain is built from TRBV3-1 (or the pseudogene TRBV3-2) and TRBJ1-5; TRBD1 aligns across 7 bases. V shed 2 bases, J shed 5 bases, and the junction held 6 bases outside the gene matches. The CDR3 has 15 amino acids. Per germline, CDR1 LGHDT and CDR2 YNNKEL (reference sequence). The CDR3 loop is CASSQWTGRDQPQHF. The CDR3 nucleotides read TGTGCCAGCAGCCAATGGACAGGACGGGATCAGCCCCAGCATTTT.

This clone was seen once. The genes are TRBV12-5 and TRBJ1-1, with unresolved D. Germline lookup yields CDR1 LGHNT and CDR2 FRNRAP. V lost 2 bases and J lost 2, with 6 bases in between. The CDR3 is 13 residues long. The CDR3 sequence: CASGLLFNTEAFF. The DNA for the CDR3 is TGTGCTAGTGGTTTGCTCTTTAACACTGAAGCTTTCTTT.

The chain recombines TRBV12-5 with TRBJ2-3, with 7 bases that match TRBD2. The junction had 10 bases not matched to a gene; V was cut back by 5 bases and J by 2 bases. This CDR3 comprises 16 residues. In germline, CDR1 is LGHNT, CDR2 FRNRAP. This CDR3 reads CASGRSGHTYTDTQYF. Here the CDR3 DNA reads TGTGCTAGTGGTCGTAGCGGGCACACCTACACAGATACGCAGTATTTT.

This clone has just one count. The chain carries TRBV27 and TRBJ1-5; 8 nucleotides line up with TRBD1. CDR3 length equals 18 residues. Germline CDR1 is MNHEY and CDR2 is SMNVEV (reference sequence). Germline trimming cut 5 bases from V and 1 base from J; bases unmatched to any gene: 13. The CDR3 DNA sequence: TGTGCCAGCAGTCCCAGGACAGGGTGGAATGGGAGCAATCAGCCCCAGCATTTT. This codes for CASSPRTGWNGSNQPQHF.

As DNA, the CDR3 is TGCGCCAGCAGTCGGCGGGAGGGATACAATGAGCAGTTCTTC. Residues: CASSRREGYNEQFF. The chain employs TRBV5-1 and TRBJ2-1, with TRBD2 identical over 9 bases. Germline V gene sequence: CDR1 SGHRS, CDR2 YFSETQ. The CDR3 length is 14 residues. V trimming: 5 bases; J trimming: 4 bases; junction bases outside the gene matches: 4.

The chain carries TRBV19 and TRBJ1-3; D gene uncertain. The CDR3 totals 15 residues. Per germline, CDR1 LNHDA and CDR2 SQIVND (reference sequence). The V end was cut by 9 bases, the J end by 0 bases, with 15 bases between. CDR3 protein: CASRFPGSSGNTIYF. The CDR3 region has the DNA TGTGCCAGCCGTTTCCCCGGGAGCTCTGGAAACACCATATATTTT.

V is TRBV7-2 and J is TRBJ2-1; TRBD2 aligns across 9 bases. CDR3 length: 15 amino acids. The V gene end was trimmed by 5 bases and the J gene end by 2 bases; junction bases not matched to a gene: 4. The germline V gene encodes CDR1 SGHTA and CDR2 FQGNSA. The CDR3 sequence: CASSPGLAAYNEQFF. CDR3 bases: TGTGCCAGCAGCCCGGGACTAGCTGCCTACAATGAGCAGTTCTTC.

The chain carries TRBV4-1 and TRBJ1-5; TRBD1 matches 7 bases. In germline, CDR1 is MGHRA, CDR2 YSYEKL. The CDR3 covers 14 residues. The trim removed 1 base at V and 4 bases at J, leaving 1 base unmatched. The CDR3 sequence is CASSQGRGNQPQHF. CDR3 sequence (DNA): TGCGCCAGCAGCCAAGGCAGGGGGAATCAGCCCCAGCATTTT.

The chain uses TRBV27 and TRBJ2-1; D might be TRBD2 (6 bases). Germline V gene data show CDR1 as MNHEY and CDR2 as SMNVEV (reference sequence). The CDR3 runs 17 residues. V lost 6 bases and J lost 4, with 22 bases in between. The CDR3 nucleotides read TGTGCCAGCAGCCGACCCCCTGGGGGGAACCATTACAATGAGCAGTTCTTC. Protein: CASSRPPGGNHYNEQFF.

The V gene is TRBV5-1, the J gene TRBJ2-1; D is uncertain. From germline, CDR1 is SGHRS and CDR2 YFSETQ. Trimming cost V 0 bases and J 3 bases, with 4 bases left between them. The CDR3 has 13 residues. CDR3: CASSLADYNEQFF. The CDR3 DNA reads TGCGCCAGCAGCTTGGCAGACTACAATGAGCAGTTCTTC. Supplemented by reference TRBV5-1 and TRBJ2-1, the full variable domain reads KAGVTQTPRYLIKTRGQQVTLSCSPISGHRSVSWYQQTPGQGLQFLFEYFSETQRNKGNFPGRFSGRQFSNSRSEMNVSTLELGDSALYLCASSLADYNEQFFGPGTRLTVL.

This sequence joins TRBV27 and TRBJ2-1; 7 nucleotides line up with TRBD2. Trimming took 6 bases from V and 4 from J; bases not matched to a gene: 9. Germline CDR1 is MNHEY and CDR2 is SMNVEV (reference sequence). The CDR3 sequence is 15 residues long. CDR3 in amino acids: CASSLGTAGYNEQFF. CDR3 DNA sequence: TGTGCCAGCAGCCTCGGCACAGCGGGATACAATGAGCAGTTCTTC.

The DNA of the CDR3 is TGCAGCTCCGCCAGAGGGCTAGCTCTCCCCTTGAGCTCCTACAATGAGCAGTTCTTC. This translates into CSSARGLALPLSSYNEQFF. V gene TRBV29-1 combines with J gene TRBJ2-1; a weak D match, TRBD2 (5 bases). The V and J ends lost 8 bases and 0 bases respectively, with 29 bases between them. In germline, CDR1 is SQVTM, CDR2 ANQGSEA. CDR3 length: 19 amino acids.